This record covers a single TCR beta chain. The record originates from a study of blood T cell repertoires in COVID-19. Turning to the study itself: Sites across the United States, Italy and Spain contributed samples from acute and convalescent COVID-19. The analysed material was cDNA or gDNA that came from T cells, B-cell-depleted T cells, or PBMCs.

The ends were cut back, 0 bases at V and 6 bases at J, with 6 bases in the middle. The CDR3 totals 13 residues. In the original processing: Reference gene primers were amplified, and this amplification served to estimate nucleated cell counts. Profiling relied on immunoSEQ multiplex PCR, and the TCRdb table lists in-frame clones only, not all of them. That table gives V, J and clone size, and the DNA gave D and trimming. The sample contains 190,000 or so clones, 70% to 90% of which appear only once. Sequenced: peripheral blood. This receptor was identified in a man aged 35 to 55 with active or convalescent COVID-19. This chain uses TRBV12-3 or TRBV12-4 with TRBJ1-5; unclear D gene. The CDR3 bases are TGTGCCAGCAGTTTAGCGAGGTCTCAGCCCCAGCATTTT. Protein: CASSLARSQPQHF.